These T cell receptor beta chains were read from a single sample in a study of post-analysis software for immune sequencing data. TCRdb used MiXCR to reprocess the PCR reads, holding one entry per CDR3 protein. The sample consists of roughly 570,000 distinct CDR3 sequences, around 34% of them appearing once. Sequenced sample: blood. The receptors originated from a girl aged 2-17 years with multiple sclerosis. Each CDR3 is given with its conserved first and last residue. D genes are given only for firm matches. Only some rows state a clone size, as once, few, many or a class for expanded clones.

d_call: TRBD1; clone_size: .; v_call: TRBV6-1; j_call: TRBJ1-4; cdr3_nt: TGTGCCAGCACGACAGGGGCTGCTAATGAAAAACTGTTTTTT; cdr3_aa: CASTTGAANEKLFF
d_call: .; clone_size: .; v_call: TRBV29-1; j_call: TRBJ2-5; cdr3_nt: TGCAGCGTTGAAGTGGGGGCAGGGGCAGAGACCCAGTACTTC; cdr3_aa: CSVEVGAGAETQYF
d_call: TRBD1; clone_size: .; v_call: TRBV28; j_call: TRBJ2-1; cdr3_nt: TGTGCCAGCACCGCCCTCCTGAAGAGGGGGCTCAGGGATGAGCAGTTCTTC; cdr3_aa: CASTALLKRGLRDEQFF
d_call: .; clone_size: .; v_call: TRBV29-1; j_call: TRBJ2-5; cdr3_nt: TGCAACGTTGAAAATAGTGGGGAGACCCAGTACTTC; cdr3_aa: CNVENSGETQYF
d_call: TRBD2; clone_size: .; v_call: TRBV3-1; j_call: TRBJ2-1; cdr3_nt: TGTGCCAGCAGCCAAGCTCAAGCGGGGCCCTACAATGAGCAGTTCTTC; cdr3_aa: CASSQAQAGPYNEQFF
d_call: .; clone_size: .; v_call: TRBV7-9; j_call: TRBJ2-3; cdr3_nt: TGTGCCAGCAGCACGGGACCAGATACGCAGTATTTT; cdr3_aa: CASSTGPDTQYF
d_call: .; clone_size: .; v_call: TRBV18; j_call: TRBJ2-1; cdr3_nt: TGTGCCAGCTCACCCAGTCTCCTAGCGTTAAGCGACAATGAGCGGTTCTTC; cdr3_aa: CASSPSLLALSDNERFF
d_call: .; clone_size: few; v_call: TRBV10-1; j_call: TRBJ2-2; cdr3_nt: TGCGCCAGCAGTGAGTCCTATGGGTTCGACACCGGGGAGCTGTTTTTT; cdr3_aa: CASSESYGFDTGELFF
d_call: .; clone_size: .; v_call: TRBV24-1; j_call: TRBJ1-4; cdr3_nt: TGTGCCACCAGTGGTCCAGAGGAAAAACTGTTTTTT; cdr3_aa: CATSGPEEKLFF
d_call: TRBD2; clone_size: many; v_call: TRBV20-1; j_call: TRBJ2-7; cdr3_nt: TGCAGTGCTAGCTACATGCCGCCGGGGGGCGAGCAGTACTTC; cdr3_aa: CSASYMPPGGEQYF
d_call: TRBD2; clone_size: .; v_call: TRBV28; j_call: TRBJ2-5; cdr3_nt: TGTGCCAGCAGTTCCCCGCTAGCGGGGGACGCCTTAGAGACCCAGTACTTC; cdr3_aa: CASSSPLAGDALETQYF
d_call: TRBD1; clone_size: few; v_call: TRBV20-1; j_call: TRBJ2-1; cdr3_nt: TGCAGTGCTAGTTTCCCCGCCGGGACAGCCTACAATGAGCAGTTCTTC; cdr3_aa: CSASFPAGTAYNEQFF
d_call: .; clone_size: .; v_call: TRBV28; j_call: TRBJ1-6; cdr3_nt: TGTGCCAGCAGTTTATGGGGGCTTCCGGGACACGCTAGCTCCTATAATTCACCCCTCCACTTT; cdr3_aa: CASSLWGLPGHASSYNSPLHF
d_call: TRBD2; clone_size: .; v_call: TRBV12-3/TRBV12-4; j_call: TRBJ2-3; cdr3_nt: TGTGCCAGCAGTTTAGCGGGGACTAGCGGGGTGAGCACAGATACGCAGTATTTT; cdr3_aa: CASSLAGTSGVSTDTQYF
d_call: .; clone_size: few; v_call: TRBV29-1; j_call: TRBJ2-7; cdr3_nt: TGCAGCGCCGCCCCTGGGGCATACGAGCAGTACTTC; cdr3_aa: CSAAPGAYEQYF
d_call: TRBD2; clone_size: .; v_call: TRBV12-5; j_call: TRBJ2-5; cdr3_nt: TGTGCTGGTGGTTTTGGGAGCGGGGGGACACAAGAGACCCAGTACTTC; cdr3_aa: CAGGFGSGGTQETQYF
d_call: .; clone_size: .; v_call: TRBV27; j_call: TRBJ2-7; cdr3_nt: TGTGCCAGCAGCCCCTCCCGGGGTCCCTACGAGCAGTACTTC; cdr3_aa: CASSPSRGPYEQYF
d_call: TRBD1; clone_size: .; v_call: TRBV20-1; j_call: TRBJ1-2; cdr3_nt: TGCAGCACGGACAGGGAAAACTATGGCTACACCTTC; cdr3_aa: CSTDRENYGYTF
d_call: .; clone_size: few; v_call: TRBV6-2/TRBV6-3; j_call: TRBJ2-1; cdr3_nt: TGTGCCAGCAGTTTTCAGGCGGACAATGAGCAGTTCTTC; cdr3_aa: CASSFQADNEQFF
d_call: .; clone_size: .; v_call: TRBV10-3; j_call: TRBJ1-3; cdr3_nt: TGTGCCATCAGTGACGGGAGCCCCACTGGAAACACCATATATTTT; cdr3_aa: CAISDGSPTGNTIYF
d_call: TRBD2; clone_size: many; v_call: TRBV28; j_call: TRBJ2-3; cdr3_nt: TGTGCCAGCAGTTCGTCAGCGGGGTACACAGATACGCAGTATTTT; cdr3_aa: CASSSSAGYTDTQYF
d_call: .; clone_size: .; v_call: TRBV20-1; j_call: TRBJ2-1; cdr3_nt: TGCAGTGCTTCGAGCGCCCTCGGCGGCCGCTCCTACAATGAGCAGTTCTTC; cdr3_aa: CSASSALGGRSYNEQFF
d_call: .; clone_size: few; v_call: TRBV2; j_call: TRBJ1-2; cdr3_nt: TGTGCCAGCCATCAGGGGAACTATGGCTACACCTTC; cdr3_aa: CASHQGNYGYTF
d_call: TRBD2; clone_size: few; v_call: TRBV20-1; j_call: TRBJ2-7; cdr3_nt: TGCAGTGCCCGCCCAGCTAGCGGGGTCGCCTACGAGCAGTACTTC; cdr3_aa: CSARPASGVAYEQYF
d_call: TRBD1; clone_size: .; v_call: TRBV3-1; j_call: TRBJ1-4; cdr3_nt: TGTGCCAGCAGCCAACACAGGACAGGGGAGAAACTGTTTTTT; cdr3_aa: CASSQHRTGEKLFF
d_call: .; clone_size: few; v_call: TRBV10-2; j_call: TRBJ2-2; cdr3_nt: TGCGCCAGCAGTGACCCGGGGCCCTCGAACACCGGGGAGCTGTTTTTT; cdr3_aa: CASSDPGPSNTGELFF
d_call: .; clone_size: .; v_call: TRBV20-1; j_call: TRBJ2-7; cdr3_nt: TGCAGTGCTAGAGATCCGGCCTGCGATGGCTACGAGCAGTACTTC; cdr3_aa: CSARDPACDGYEQYF
d_call: .; clone_size: once; v_call: TRBV27; j_call: TRBJ1-6; cdr3_nt: TGTGCCAGCAGTTTAAGGGCAGGCTATAATTCACCCCTCCACTTT; cdr3_aa: CASSLRAGYNSPLHF
d_call: .; clone_size: few; v_call: TRBV20-1; j_call: TRBJ2-1; cdr3_nt: TGCAGTGCTAGATGGGGGGCCACCTACAATGAGCAGTTCTTC; cdr3_aa: CSARWGATYNEQFF
d_call: .; clone_size: few; v_call: TRBV4-1; j_call: TRBJ2-3; cdr3_nt: TGCGCCAGCAGCCTTGGGACAGCCACAGCGGGGGATACGCAGTATTTT; cdr3_aa: CASSLGTATAGDTQYF
d_call: .; clone_size: .; v_call: TRBV7-8; j_call: TRBJ2-1; cdr3_nt: TGTGCCAGCAGCCCAACCTACCACAATGAGCAGTTCTTC; cdr3_aa: CASSPTYHNEQFF
d_call: TRBD2; clone_size: few; v_call: TRBV11-2; j_call: TRBJ2-4; cdr3_nt: TGTGCCAGCAGCCCTAGCGGGGGGGCCGGAAACATTCAGTACTTC; cdr3_aa: CASSPSGGAGNIQYF
d_call: .; clone_size: .; v_call: TRBV29-1; j_call: TRBJ1-2; cdr3_nt: TGCAGCGTTGATTCCCCGGAATGTCTCACCTTC; cdr3_aa: CSVDSPECLTF
d_call: .; clone_size: .; v_call: TRBV5-1; j_call: TRBJ1-4; cdr3_nt: TGCGCCAGCAGCCCACGGACAGAAGGTTCTGAAAAACTGTTTTTT; cdr3_aa: CASSPRTEGSEKLFF
d_call: .; clone_size: .; v_call: TRBV18; j_call: TRBJ2-3; cdr3_nt: TGTGCCAGCTCATACGGGGACACCGGCACAGATACGCAGTATTTT; cdr3_aa: CASSYGDTGTDTQYF
d_call: .; clone_size: .; v_call: TRBV20-1; j_call: TRBJ2-1; cdr3_nt: TGCAGTGCCCGGGGACTTCCGAGCTCCTACAATGAGCAGTTCTTC; cdr3_aa: CSARGLPSSYNEQFF
d_call: TRBD2; clone_size: medium-sized; v_call: TRBV12-3/TRBV12-4; j_call: TRBJ2-3; cdr3_nt: TGTGCCAGCAGTCCGTACAGCGGGGGCCTCACAGATACGCAGTATTTT; cdr3_aa: CASSPYSGGLTDTQYF
d_call: .; clone_size: .; v_call: TRBV5-6; j_call: TRBJ2-5; cdr3_nt: TGTGCCAGCAGCTTGGGTTACGAAGAGACCCAGTACTTC; cdr3_aa: CASSLGYEETQYF
d_call: TRBD2; clone_size: .; v_call: TRBV28; j_call: TRBJ2-1; cdr3_nt: TGTGCCAGCAGTACCGGGCTAGCGGGGAAGGACAATGAGCAGTTCTTC; cdr3_aa: CASSTGLAGKDNEQFF
d_call: .; clone_size: once; v_call: TRBV10-3; j_call: TRBJ1-1; cdr3_nt: TGTGCCATCAGTGAGAAGGGGTCTGACACTGAAGCTTTCTTT; cdr3_aa: CAISEKGSDTEAFF
d_call: TRBD2; clone_size: many; v_call: TRBV7-9; j_call: TRBJ2-7; cdr3_nt: TGTGCCAGCAGCCTGACTAGCGGGGGCTCCTACGAGCAGTACTTC; cdr3_aa: CASSLTSGGSYEQYF
d_call: .; clone_size: .; v_call: TRBV7-9; j_call: TRBJ1-1; cdr3_nt: TGTGCCAGCAGCTTAGTGGACGGCCTGAACACTGAAGCTTTCTTT; cdr3_aa: CASSLVDGLNTEAFF
d_call: .; clone_size: .; v_call: TRBV5-5; j_call: TRBJ2-5; cdr3_nt: TGTGCCAGCACCCTAGACAGAGAGACCCAGTACTTC; cdr3_aa: CASTLDRETQYF
d_call: .; clone_size: few; v_call: TRBV20-1; j_call: TRBJ2-7; cdr3_nt: TGCAGTGCTAGAAGTTGGGAGCTAGACACTTTCTCCTACGAGCAGTACTTC; cdr3_aa: CSARSWELDTFSYEQYF
d_call: .; clone_size: .; v_call: TRBV20-1; j_call: TRBJ2-7; cdr3_nt: TGCAGTGCCGTCGGCGGTGGCAGGGGGGTATACGAGCAGTACTTC; cdr3_aa: CSAVGGGRGVYEQYF
d_call: .; clone_size: few; v_call: TRBV27; j_call: TRBJ2-7; cdr3_nt: TGTGCCAGCAGTTTATTTCAGGGCTACGAGCAGTACTTC; cdr3_aa: CASSLFQGYEQYF
d_call: .; clone_size: .; v_call: TRBV6-1; j_call: TRBJ2-1; cdr3_nt: TGTGCCAGCAGTTCAGAACAGCGCAATGAGCAGTTCTTC; cdr3_aa: CASSSEQRNEQFF
d_call: TRBD1; clone_size: .; v_call: TRBV5-1; j_call: TRBJ2-5; cdr3_nt: TGCGCCAGCTACACGGGGACAGGGGGACAAGAGACCCAGTACTTC; cdr3_aa: CASYTGTGGQETQYF
d_call: .; clone_size: few; v_call: TRBV4-2; j_call: TRBJ2-5; cdr3_nt: TGTGCCAGCAGCCTGGGACTTACGGAAGAGACCCAGTACTTC; cdr3_aa: CASSLGLTEETQYF
d_call: TRBD1; clone_size: .; v_call: TRBV24-1; j_call: TRBJ2-7; cdr3_nt: TGTGCCACCAGTGATAGAGGGACAGCCTACGAGCAGTACTTC; cdr3_aa: CATSDRGTAYEQYF
d_call: TRBD2; clone_size: few; v_call: TRBV2; j_call: TRBJ2-3; cdr3_nt: TGTGCCAGCCCAGGGACTAGCGGGGGGGGAAGCACAGATACGCAGTATTTT; cdr3_aa: CASPGTSGGGSTDTQYF
d_call: TRBD2; clone_size: .; v_call: TRBV10-2; j_call: TRBJ2-1; cdr3_nt: TGCGCCACCTCGGGACTAGCGTCTCCCGTTTCCTACAATGAGCAGTTCTTC; cdr3_aa: CATSGLASPVSYNEQFF
d_call: .; clone_size: .; v_call: TRBV7-8; j_call: TRBJ1-2; cdr3_nt: TGTGCCAGCAGCTCCCCACCCCGGCTCACCTACACCTTC; cdr3_aa: CASSSPPRLTYTF